The T cell receptor (beta chain) under discussion was sequenced for a study of T cell responses to AZD1222 COVID-19 vaccine. General study points: Only six people who got AZD1222 tested seropositive at baseline.

As concerns this clone: Its specificity is unknown.

Method: immunoSEQ multiplex PCR; TCRdb's copy keeps in-frame clones and lacks some. This table has about 100,000 clones, about 89% appearing once. This CDR3 comprises 17 residues. The V gene end was trimmed by 5 bases and the J gene end by 7 bases; junction bases not matched to a gene: 11. Germline V CDR1 and CDR2: SNHLY, FYNNEI. The clonotype originates from an adult in good health. The chain couples TRBV2 to TRBJ1-4, with 12 bases identical to TRBD1. Specimen: peripheral blood, collected on day 0 of AZD1222 vaccination. The CDR3: CASSPGQGAIIREKLFF. In nucleotides, the CDR3 is TGTGCCAGCAGTCCGGGACAGGGGGCGATCATCCGTGAAAAACTGTTTTTT.